The clone carrying this T cell receptor beta chain has at least ten counts. The target antigen is unknown. TCRdb called the RACE reads again in MiXCR, with one record for every CDR3 protein. The sample yields 300,000 to 450,000 distinct CDR3 sequences, around 5.5% seen once. This entry belongs to a study of human T cells and chemical hapten exposure. Broader study findings: Relative to control repertoires, expanded TCRs gave rise to significantly more large CDR3 similarity clusters.

Specified time point: pre-sensitization, week 0. Treatment of the sample: therapeutic diphenylcyclopropenone sensitization with weekly scalp DPC. Germline V gene sequence: CDR1 MNHEY, CDR2 SMNVEV (reference sequence). This CDR3 contains 15 residues. Trimming removed 8 bases at V and 1 base at J, with 12 bases between. The material was whole blood, obtained in connection with sensitization to the hapten diphenylcyclopropenone (DPC). The chain combines TRBV27 with TRBJ2-6, with D unclear. The receptor was derived from a woman between 50 and 59 years old with alopecia areata. Some clones in this sample may be carry-over from other donors' samples. CDR3 coding DNA: TGTGCCAGCTCTGTGGGGTTTTCTGGGGCCAACGTCCTGACTTTC. Translation gives CASSVGFSGANVLTF.